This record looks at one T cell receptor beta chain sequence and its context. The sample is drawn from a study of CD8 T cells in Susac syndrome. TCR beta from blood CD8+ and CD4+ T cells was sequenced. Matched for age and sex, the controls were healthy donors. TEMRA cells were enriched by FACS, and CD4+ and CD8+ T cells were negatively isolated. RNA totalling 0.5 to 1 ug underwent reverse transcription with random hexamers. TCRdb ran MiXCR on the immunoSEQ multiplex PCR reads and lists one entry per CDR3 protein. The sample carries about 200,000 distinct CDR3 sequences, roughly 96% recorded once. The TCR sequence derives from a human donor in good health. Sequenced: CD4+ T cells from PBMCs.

The chain's CDR3 is CATSGEGTGANGELFF. The CDR3 DNA is TGTGCCACCTCGGGTGAGGGTACAGGGGCCAACGGGGAGCTGTTTTTT. V is TRBV12-3 or TRBV12-4 and J is TRBJ2-2, with TRBD1 matching 7 bases. This CDR3 contains 16 residues. With 10 bases clipped from V and 7 bases from J, the junction kept 18 bases outside the gene matches.